Following are 28 T cell receptor beta chains from one sample sequenced in a study of cytomegalovirus exposure and HLA in healthy donors. The PCR employed 60 Vbeta primers together with 13 Jbeta primers. Sequencing used immunoSEQ multiplex PCR; TCRdb keeps in-frame clones, though not all of them. The sample yields over 70,000 clones, about 73% seen once. Sequencing used PBMCs. Receptor source: a woman between 50 and 59 years old in good health and CMV-seropositive.

The chain combines TRBV30 with TRBJ2-5; 7 bases fit TRBD1. The CDR3 has 14 residues. V lost 2 bases and J lost 5; bases outside the gene matches: 8. Germline assignment: CDR1 GTSNPN and CDR2 SVGIG (reference sequence). In nucleotides, the CDR3 is TGTGCCTGGAGTAACAGGGGTACTTTGGAGACCCAGTACTTC. As protein: CAWSNRGTLETQYF.

Here the CDR3 DNA reads TGTGCCAGCAGCCCCGGCAACGGACAGGGGCAGGGCTACACCTTC. Amino acid sequence: CASSPGNGQGQGYTF. V and J are TRBV11-3 and TRBJ1-2, with 9 bases identical to TRBD1. The trim removed 5 bases at V and 8 bases at J, leaving 12 bases unmatched. The CDR3 loop spans 15 amino acids. The germline CDR1 and CDR2 sequences are SGHNT and YENEEA.

This sequence joins TRBV4-1 and TRBJ2-5; the D gene is possibly TRBD2 (5 bases). Trimming left V 0 bases short and J 0 bases short, with 8 bases between. CDR1 is MGHRA, CDR2 YSYEKL, per germline. The CDR3 extends over 15 amino acids. CDR3 sequence reads: CASSQDSGYQETQYF. CDR3 nucleotide sequence: TGCGCCAGCAGCCAAGATTCGGGGTACCAAGAGACCCAGTACTTC.

The chain recombines TRBV7-2 with TRBJ2-3, with 12 positions matching TRBD2. This CDR3 has 18 residues. CDR1 is SGHTA and CDR2 is FQGNSA in the germline V gene. Trimming at V came to 2 bases and at J to 3 bases, leaving 9 bases not matched to a gene. The CDR3 loop reads CASSLSSSGGAKTDTQYF. In DNA form, the CDR3 reads TGTGCCAGCAGCTTAAGCTCTAGCGGGGGGGCAAAGACAGATACGCAGTATTTT. Looking up the rest from reference TRBV7-2 and TRBJ2-3 gives the full variable domain: GAGVSQSPSNKVTEKGKDVELRCDPISGHTALYWYRQSLGQGLEFLIYFQGNSAPDKSGLPSDRFSAERTGGSVSTLTIQRTQQEDSAVYLCASSLSSSGGAKTDTQYFGPGTRLTVL.

The rearrangement joins TRBV6-5 to TRBJ1-3; TRBD1 might be the D (6 bases). Per the germline V gene, CDR1 is MNHEY and CDR2 is SVGAGI. V was clipped by 6 bases and J by 8 bases, with 14 bases between them. The CDR3 totals 13 residues. CDR3 DNA: TGTGCCAGCAGAACACAGGGAATAGACACCATATATTTT. Translating gives CASRTQGIDTIYF.

The chain recombines TRBV19 with TRBJ2-6; 7 nucleotides line up with TRBD2. This CDR3 has 17 residues. V dropped 7 bases and J dropped 1; count of bases not matched to a gene: 10. Germline V gene data show CDR1 as LNHDA and CDR2 as SQIVND (reference sequence). The CDR3 nucleotides are TGTGCCAGTACCTCAATCCGGGGGGAATCTGGGGCCAACGTCCTGACTTTC. It is translated as CASTSIRGESGANVLTF.

This chain uses TRBV5-1 with TRBJ1-1; no reliable D call. The V gene's germline CDR1 is SGHRS and CDR2 YFSETQ. V gave up 3 bases and J gave up 2 bases, with 8 bases separating them. CDR3 length: 13 residues. This CDR3 reads CASSSQVNTEAFF. CDR3 coding DNA: TGCGCCAGCAGCTCTCAGGTAAACACTGAAGCTTTCTTT.

V usage is TRBV6-5 and J usage is TRBJ1-2; D is unresolved. This CDR3 comprises 13 residues. Germline V gives CDR1 MNHEY, CDR2 SVGAGI. With 5 bases removed from V and 2 bases from J, the gap between germline ends came to 9 bases. This chain's CDR3 is CASSTQLNYGYTF. CDR3 sequence (DNA): TGTGCCAGCAGTACACAGTTAAACTATGGCTACACCTTC.

The chain has TRBV5-5 and TRBJ2-7, with TRBD1 identical over 7 bases. The length of the CDR3 is 16 residues. Germline lookup yields CDR1 SGHKS and CDR2 YYEKEE (reference sequence). The J segment lost 0 bases and the V segment lost 2 bases, leaving 8 bases of the junction unmatched. The CDR3 region is CASSLTRDSASYEQYF. The CDR3 nucleotides read TGTGCCAGCAGCTTAACCCGGGACAGCGCCTCCTACGAGCAGTACTTC.

The rearrangement uses TRBV19 and TRBJ1-3, with D perhaps matching TRBD1 (6 bases). V lost 4 bases, J lost 4 bases, and 14 bases lay in between. The germline CDR1 and CDR2 sequences are LNHDA and SQIVND (reference sequence). The CDR3 contains 15 residues. The CDR3 region has the DNA TGTGCCAGTAGTACCACAGGGCTTCTGGGAAACACCATATATTTT. Protein product: CASSTTGLLGNTIYF.

The chain is built from TRBV4-2 and TRBJ1-4, with 10 bases aligning to TRBD1. V dropped 4 bases and J dropped 7; count of bases not matched to a gene: 9. From germline, CDR1 is LGHNA and CDR2 YNFKEQ. This CDR3 region has 16 residues. The CDR3 region is CASSPNDRGLGEKLFF. The DNA for the CDR3 is TGTGCCAGCAGCCCTAACGACAGGGGGCTTGGTGAAAAACTGTTTTTT.

This rearrangement joins TRBV30 to TRBJ1-5; D possibly corresponds to TRBD1 (5 bases). Trimming removed 5 bases from V and 4 bases from J, with 15 bases in between. There are 14 residues in the CDR3. The V gene's germline CDR1 is GTSNPN and CDR2 SVGIG (reference sequence). Here the CDR3 reads CAWREGTLNQPQHF. The CDR3 DNA sequence: TGTGCCTGGCGGGAGGGGACTCTAAATCAGCCCCAGCATTTT.

This clone was recorded once. This chain connects TRBV6-1 to TRBJ1-4; D remains unclear. The CDR3 is 15 amino acids. The ends were cut back, 4 bases at V and 8 bases at J, with 17 bases in the middle. Germline-derived CDR1 and CDR2 are MNHNS and SASEGT. The CDR3 reads CASSGSGFMGEKLFF. The CDR3 nucleotides are TGTGCCAGCAGTGGATCGGGGTTTATGGGGGAAAAACTGTTTTTT.

As regards this clone: The germline gene is not matched at one end of the junction; a read error may be the cause. J is TRBJ2-7 and V is TRBV7-9, with TRBD2 identical over 14 bases. This CDR3 region has 17 residues. In germline, CDR1 is SEHNR, CDR2 FQNEAQ (reference sequence). The CDR3 DNA sequence: TGTGCCAGCAGCTTAGCAATGACTAGCGGGAGGGCCTACGAGCAATACTTC. It encodes CASSLAMTSGRAYEQYF.

This clone was counted only a few times. This chain connects TRBV29-1 to TRBJ2-7; tentative D call: TRBD1 (5 bases). V was cut by 1 base and J by 4 bases, with 14 bases left in between. Germline-derived CDR1 and CDR2 are SQVTM and ANQGSEA. The CDR3 has 14 amino acids. CDR3 nucleotide sequence: TGCAGCGTTGAAGGACAAGAGACAGCATACGAGCAGTACTTC. Protein sequence: CSVEGQETAYEQYF.

This clone was observed a few times. The chain carries TRBV19 and TRBJ2-7; D uncertain. There are 13 residues in the CDR3. Germline V CDR1 and CDR2: LNHDA, SQIVND (reference sequence). Trimming shortened V by 3 bases and J by 4 bases, and 10 bases separated the two germline ends. The CDR3 DNA sequence: TGTGCCAGTAGTATGAGGAGTGGGTACGAGCAGTACTTC. Its protein product is CASSMRSGYEQYF.

The chain joins TRBV28 to TRBJ2-5; 8 nucleotides align to TRBD1. CDR3 size: 14 residues. V shed 4 bases, J shed 4 bases, and the junction held 5 bases outside the gene matches. Per the germline V gene, CDR1 is MDHEN and CDR2 is SYDVKM. In DNA, the CDR3 is TGTGCCAGCAGTTCAATCGGACAGGGAGAGACCCAGTACTTC. Protein sequence: CASSSIGQGETQYF.

This clone was seen a few times. The chain employs TRBV27 and TRBJ1-5; TRBD1 matches 9 bases. Looked up from germline, CDR1 is MNHEY and CDR2 is SMNVEV (reference sequence). The CDR3 has 17 amino acids. The J segment lost 2 bases and the V segment lost 0 bases, leaving 5 bases of the junction unmatched. The CDR3 coding sequence is TGTGCCAGCAGTTTATCGATAACAGGGGGCGGCAATCAGCCCCAGCATTTT. This gives the protein CASSLSITGGGNQPQHF.

This clone showed up just once. The CDR3, as DNA: TGCGCCAGCAGCCCTTGGTCCGGCAATGAGCAGTTCTTC. This translates into CASSPWSGNEQFF. This chain links TRBV5-1 with TRBJ2-1, with D unclear. CDR3 length: 13 amino acids. CDR1 and CDR2 from the germline V gene are SGHRS and YFSETQ. V was pared by 4 bases and J by 6 bases, with 11 bases between.

This clone has just a few counts. The V gene is TRBV5-1, the J gene TRBJ2-2; TRBD1 aligns across 9 bases. Trimming took 5 bases from V and 6 from J; bases not matched to a gene: 8. This CDR3 region has 15 residues. Germline V gives CDR1 SGHRS, CDR2 YFSETQ. The CDR3 spells CASSYLQGAAGELFF. The CDR3 DNA is TGCGCCAGCAGTTACCTACAGGGGGCGGCCGGGGAGCTGTTTTTT.

The chain links TRBV30 to TRBJ2-3; 10 bases fit TRBD2. CDR1 is GTSNPN, CDR2 SVGIG, per germline (reference sequence). The CDR3 loop spans 11 amino acids. V trimming: 7 bases; J trimming: 15 bases; junction bases outside the gene matches: 10. Here the CDR3 DNA reads TGTGCCTTTTCCCAGCGGGGGGGCAAATATTTT. Its translation: CAFSQRGGKYF. Together with reference TRBV30 and TRBJ2-3, the CDR3 gives the full variable domain: SQTIHQWPATLVQPVGSPLSLECTVEGTSNPNLYWYRQAAGRGLQLLFYSVGIGQISSEVPQNLSASRPQDRQFILSSKKLLLSDSGFYLCAFSQRGGKYFGPGTRLTVL.

This chain uses TRBV19 with TRBJ1-6; TRBD1 is a possible D gene (5 bases). Trimming removed 0 bases from V and 8 bases from J, with 14 bases in between. CDR1 and CDR2 from the germline V gene are LNHDA and SQIVND (reference sequence). The CDR3 is 16 residues long. This CDR3 is CASSIDVTGGYSPLHF. In nucleotides, the CDR3 is TGTGCCAGTAGTATAGACGTCACCGGGGGATATTCACCCCTCCACTTT. Combining the CDR3 with reference TRBV19 and TRBJ1-6 gives the whole variable domain DGGITQSPKYLFRKEGQNVTLSCEQNLNHDAMYWYRQDPGQGLRLIYYSQIVNDFQKGDIAEGYSVSREKKESFPLTVTSAQKNPTAFYLCASSIDVTGGYSPLHFGNGTRLTVT.

The CDR3 spells CASSYAITSTDTQYF. CDR3 in DNA: TGTGCCAGCAGTTATGCGATAACTAGCACAGATACGCAGTATTTT. The J gene is TRBJ2-3, the V gene TRBV6-5; D is uncertain. The CDR3 contains 15 residues. The germline V gene encodes CDR1 MNHEY and CDR2 SVGAGI. V lost 3 bases and J 0 bases, leaving 10 bases between the germline ends.

This clone was observed a few times. V and J are TRBV4-3 and TRBJ1-3; D ambiguous. V shed 0 bases and J shed 3 bases, with 15 bases lying between them. The CDR3 sequence is 17 residues long. CDR1 is LGHNA and CDR2 is YSLEER in the germline V gene. The CDR3 loop is CASSQDEYGGFGNTIYF. The CDR3 DNA reads as TGCGCCAGCAGCCAAGATGAGTACGGAGGGTTTGGAAACACCATATATTTT.

This clone was recorded a few times. This rearrangement joins TRBV19 to TRBJ1-2; 8 nucleotides align to TRBD1. Germline-derived CDR1 and CDR2 are LNHDA and SQIVND (reference sequence). The CDR3 runs 14 residues. Trimming cost V 9 bases and J 8 bases; bases outside gene matches: 14. CDR3 loop: CARPIRGHNFGYTF. Written as DNA, the CDR3 is TGTGCCAGACCCATCAGGGGGCACAACTTCGGCTACACCTTC.

The chain uses TRBV7-8 and TRBJ1-2; a possible D gene is TRBD1 (5 bases). Germline CDR1 SGHVS, CDR2 FQNEAQ. The CDR3 has 14 residues. Deletions cut 5 bases from V and 6 bases from J, with 16 bases between. CDR3 amino acids: CASSPRQSVDGYTF. CDR3 DNA sequence: TGTGCCAGCAGCCCGAGACAGTCGGTTGATGGCTACACCTTC.

The chain joins TRBV5-5 to TRBJ1-1; D not resolved. V was shortened by 4 bases and J by 5 bases, with 15 bases between the two germline ends. CDR1 SGHKS and CDR2 YYEKEE come from the germline V gene (reference sequence). CDR3 size: 14 residues. The CDR3 is CASSPDLGLTEAFF. For the CDR3, the DNA is TGTGCCAGCAGCCCCGACTTGGGTTTGACTGAAGCTTTCTTT.

This CDR3 reads CASSQEWVETAGNEKLFF. The DNA of the CDR3 is TGCGCCAGCAGCCAAGAGTGGGTAGAGACCGCGGGAAATGAAAAACTGTTTTTT. The chain links TRBV4-3 to TRBJ1-4; D is undetermined. Per the germline V gene, CDR1 is LGHNA and CDR2 is YSLEER. The CDR3 runs to 18 residues. Trimming took 0 bases from V and 5 from J, leaving 19 bases between them.